The 28 T cell receptor beta chains below come from one sample, sequenced in a study of identical twins. TCRdb called the 5' RACE reads again in MiXCR, with one record for every CDR3 protein. Of some 1,700,000 distinct CDR3 sequences detected, under 35% appear once; the ten largest clones hold roughly 0.3%. Sequencing used cord blood. The origin of the receptors is a newborn girl in good health.

The chain is built from TRBV20-1 and TRBJ2-1; 9 nucleotides agree with TRBD2. Per the germline V gene, CDR1 is DFQATT and CDR2 is SNEGSKA (reference sequence). The CDR3 has 14 residues. Losses at the gene ends were 1 base for V and 6 bases for J; bases not matched to a gene: 4. The CDR3 spells CSARAWREGNEQFF. As DNA, the CDR3 is TGCAGTGCTAGAGCTTGGCGGGAGGGCAATGAGCAGTTCTTC.

This chain links TRBV20-1 with TRBJ2-7, with 8 positions matching TRBD2. Unmatched junction bases numbered 14, after V lost 6 bases and J lost 7 bases. CDR3 length equals 14 residues. Germline V CDR1 and CDR2: DFQATT, SNEGSKA (reference sequence). Here the CDR3 reads CSARKAGARNEQYF. CDR3 DNA: TGCAGTGCAAGGAAAGCGGGAGCTCGCAATGAGCAGTACTTC.

This clonotype occurred once. This chain uses TRBV20-1 with TRBJ2-1; TRBD2 agrees at 9 bases. The V gene end was trimmed by 0 bases and the J gene end by 6 bases; junction bases not matched to a gene: 3. The CDR3 loop spans 14 amino acids. CDR1 and CDR2 from the germline V gene are DFQATT and SNEGSKA (reference sequence). Written as DNA, the CDR3 is TGCAGTGCTAGAGATAGCGGGAGACGCAATGAGCAGTTCTTC. Translation: CSARDSGRRNEQFF.

The gene calls are TRBV27 and TRBJ2-5; the D call may be TRBD1 or TRBD2 (6 bases each). Germline loops: CDR1 MNHEY, CDR2 SMNVEV (reference sequence). Trimming stripped 3 bases from V and 11 bases from J, with 25 bases between. This CDR3 has 16 amino acids. The CDR3 reads CASSFRVPYGGNEQYF. The DNA of the CDR3 is TGTGCCAGCAGTTTCAGAGTACCTTACGGGGGCAATGAGCAGTACTTC.

This clonotype has only one observation. The chain combines TRBV2 with TRBJ2-1; maybe TRBD1 (5 bases). The J call is in doubt because the DNA end fits TRBJ2-7 better. This CDR3 is built from 16 residues. Germline CDR1 and CDR2: SNHLY and FYNNEI. The CDR3 loop is CASGHSTRPLYNEQYF. The CDR3 nucleotides read TGTGCCAGCGGACATTCCACTCGCCCCCTGTACAATGAGCAGTACTTC.

For this clonotype: At one end, the junction sequence differs from germline, possibly due to a read error. CDR3 loop: CASSPRTSYGQYF. For the CDR3, the DNA is TGTGCCAGCAGCCCCCGAACCTCCTACGGGCAGTACTTC. The chain recombines TRBV7-9 with TRBJ2-7; no clear D. Germline V gene sequence: CDR1 SEHNR, CDR2 FQNEAQ (reference sequence). The CDR3 has 13 residues.

This clonotype was detected once. V usage is TRBV25-1 and J usage is TRBJ2-3; perhaps TRBD2 as D (7 bases). Germline-derived CDR1 and CDR2 are MGHDK and SYGVNS. The V end lost 1 base, the J end lost 6 bases, and 14 bases lay between the germline ends. The CDR3 runs to 15 residues. The CDR3 coding sequence is TGTGCCAGCAGTGAATCGGCCGGGGGGCCGGATACGCAGTATTTT. Translated, it gives CASSESAGGPDTQYF.

The V gene is TRBV4-2, the J gene TRBJ2-7; the D is unclear. CDR3 size: 14 residues. V lost 0 bases and J 4 bases, leaving 10 bases between the germline ends. The V gene's germline CDR1 is LGHNA and CDR2 YNFKEQ. CDR3 region: CASSQETHSYEQYF. Here the CDR3 DNA reads TGTGCCAGCAGCCAAGAGACCCACAGTTACGAGCAGTACTTC.

A single count supports this clonotype. This rearrangement joins TRBV7-9 to TRBJ1-1; 7 nucleotides match TRBD1. Germline V gene data show CDR1 as SEHNR and CDR2 as FQNEAQ (reference sequence). V lost 6 bases and J lost 1; bases outside the gene matches: 8. The CDR3 contains 15 residues. DNA of the CDR3: TGTGCCAGCAGTCCGGCGGACAGGTGGAACACTGAAGCTTTCTTT. Protein sequence: CASSPADRWNTEAFF.

Comment on this clonotype: Mismatch with germline at one junction end may stem from a read error. This sequence joins TRBV27 and TRBJ2-6, with D tentatively TRBD1 (5 bases). The CDR3 contains 12 residues. Germline CDR1 and CDR2: MNHEY and SMNVEV (reference sequence). CDR3 nucleotides: TGTGCCAGCCGCTCTGGGGCCAACGTCCCGACTTTC. The encoded protein is CASRSGANVPTF.

This clonotype has just a few counts. J is TRBJ2-7 and V is TRBV28; D is uncertain. V lost 2 bases to trimming and J lost 3 bases, with 5 bases between them. Germline V CDR1 and CDR2: MDHEN, SYDVKM. CDR3 length: 12 residues. The CDR3 sequence: CASSLKRYEQYF. DNA for the CDR3: TGTGCCAGCAGTTTAAAGCGCTACGAGCAGTACTTC.

This clonotype was picked up a small number of times. The chain links TRBV18 to TRBJ2-3; D is perhaps TRBD2 (6 bases). The CDR3 is made up of 15 amino acids. Trimming removed 0 bases at V and 3 bases at J, with 10 bases between. Per germline, CDR1 KGHSH and CDR2 LQKENI. CDR3 region: CASSPPLSGTDTQYF. The CDR3 nucleotides are TGTGCCAGCTCACCACCACTTAGCGGTACAGATACGCAGTATTTT.

This clonotype was counted only a few times. The chain uses TRBV7-2 and TRBJ1-4, with unresolved D. Trimming took 3 bases from V and 8 from J, leaving 10 bases between them. The CDR3 consists of 13 residues. Germline CDR1 reads SGHTA; CDR2 reads FQGNSA. CDR3 loop: CASSFIAEEKLFF. The CDR3 coding sequence is TGTGCCAGCAGCTTTATTGCGGAAGAAAAACTGTTTTTT.

The chain combines TRBV7-9 with TRBJ2-4; either TRBD1 or TRBD2 may fit D (5 bases each). Deletions cut 3 bases from V and 13 bases from J, with 22 bases between. There are 15 residues in the CDR3. CDR1 and CDR2 (germline): SEHNR, FQNEAQ (reference sequence). The CDR3 nucleotides read TGTGCCAGCAGCTTGTTCGAGGGGCAATACAATGAGCAGTACTTC. Encoded protein: CASSLFEGQYNEQYF.

The chain has TRBV6-1 and TRBJ1-5, with 7 bases lining up with TRBD1. The CDR3 is 14 residues long. Germline V gene lookup returns CDR1 MNHNS and CDR2 SASEGT. Trimming cost V 2 bases and J 8 bases; bases outside gene matches: 6. CDR3 nucleotide sequence: TGTGCCAGCAGTGAACTGACAGGGCAGGAGCCCCAGCATTTT. Protein: CASSELTGQEPQHF.

Concerning this clonotype itself: Just one base apart from a much larger clone, this may be a read error. This sequence joins TRBV12-3 or TRBV12-4 and TRBJ2-7; no definite D call. Trimming pared 4 bases from V and 7 bases from J, leaving 14 bases between. The CDR3 covers 13 residues. This CDR3 reads CASSSGIGNEQYF. Written as DNA, the CDR3 is TGTGCCAGCAGTTCCGGTATCGGCAATGAGCAGTACTTC.

This clonotype was counted a single time. The rearrangement uses TRBV5-1 and TRBJ2-5; 7 bases are shared with TRBD2. The CDR3 runs 14 residues. V lost 6 bases to trimming and J lost 3 bases; unmatched junction nucleotides: 8. CDR1 is SGHRS, CDR2 YFSETQ, per germline. In nucleotides, the CDR3 is TGCGCCAGCAACGGGGCGGGGGTAAAAGAGACCCAGTACTTC. Its translation: CASNGAGVKETQYF.

Remarks on this clonotype: The germline gene is not matched at one end of the junction; a read error may be the cause. V is TRBV12-3 or TRBV12-4 and J is TRBJ2-3; the D is unclear. The CDR3 runs 16 residues. CDR3 in DNA: TGTGCCAGCAGACCCACAAGGGCCTACCTCACAGATACGCGGTATTTT. This gives the protein CASRPTRAYLTDTRYF.

This clonotype was detected a few times. An end of the junction differs from the germline gene, which may be a read error. V and J are TRBV7-9 and TRBJ1-5; D unclear. CDR1 and CDR2 from the germline V gene are SEHNR and FQNEAQ (reference sequence). CDR3 length equals 13 residues. This CDR3 reads CASSLGHNQPRHF. The DNA of the CDR3 is TGTGCCAGCAGCTTAGGACACAATCAGCCCCGGCATTTT.

This chain uses TRBV20-1 with TRBJ2-1, with TRBD1 matching 9 bases. Germline CDR1 and CDR2: DFQATT and SNEGSKA (reference sequence). The CDR3 totals 14 residues. V lost 3 bases, J lost 6 bases, and 6 bases stayed unmatched. The CDR3 sequence is CSARDRGVINEQFF. CDR3 nucleotides: TGCAGTGCTAGGGACAGGGGAGTAATCAATGAGCAGTTCTTC.

This clonotype was counted a few times. The rearrangement links TRBV12-3 or TRBV12-4 to TRBJ1-2; 9 bases align to TRBD1. Trimming took 6 bases from V and 7 from J; bases not matched to a gene: 6. The CDR3 extends over 13 amino acids. CDR3 amino acids: CASSRGQGFGYTF. The CDR3 bases are TGTGCCAGCAGCCGGGGACAGGGTTTTGGCTACACCTTC.

This clonotype turned up a few times. The rearrangement links TRBV5-5 to TRBJ1-4; D unresolved. The V gene's germline CDR1 is SGHKS and CDR2 YYEKEE (reference sequence). CDR3 length: 14 residues. Trimming shortened V by 6 bases and J by 4 bases, and 13 bases separated the two germline ends. The CDR3 bases are TGTGCCAGCACCCAGGACGTACATAATGAAAAACTGTTTTTT. Its translation: CASTQDVHNEKLFF.

CDR3 sequence: CSTDRLDVLTF. In DNA form, the CDR3 reads TGCAGTACGGACAGGCTTGACGTCCTGACTTTC. This sequence joins TRBV20-1 and TRBJ2-6; 7 bases are a match to TRBD1. The CDR3 loop spans 11 amino acids. Germline loops: CDR1 DFQATT, CDR2 SNEGSKA (reference sequence). Losses at the gene ends were 8 bases for V and 11 bases for J; bases not matched to a gene: 6.

The chain links TRBV3-1 to TRBJ2-1, with 10 bases fitting TRBD2. CDR1 LGHDT and CDR2 YNNKEL come from the germline V gene (reference sequence). With 1 base clipped from V and 2 bases from J, the junction kept 5 bases outside the gene matches. There are 17 residues in the CDR3. CDR3 residues: CASSQGSLAGAYNEQFF. CDR3 bases: TGTGCCAGCAGCCAAGGTTCCCTAGCGGGGGCCTACAATGAGCAGTTCTTC.

This clonotype was detected a few times. The gene calls are TRBV7-9 and TRBJ2-5, with a possible D match to TRBD2 (6 bases). The CDR3 is made up of 16 amino acids. Germline V gene data show CDR1 as SEHNR and CDR2 as FQNEAQ (reference sequence). Trimming took off 1 base at V and 1 base at J, with 13 bases between the two ends. The CDR3 DNA reads as TGTGCCAGCAGCTTAGGCGGGGACCTCTTCCAAGAGACCCAGTACTTC. It encodes CASSLGGDLFQETQYF.

The table lists this clonotype with a few counts. This sequence joins TRBV20-1 and TRBJ2-7; 7 bases fit TRBD2. The CDR3 has 13 amino acids. J gave up 7 bases and V 6 bases, and 12 bases lay outside the gene matches. The germline V gene encodes CDR1 DFQATT and CDR2 SNEGSKA (reference sequence). CDR3 sequence reads: CSADSGSLGEQYF. CDR3 DNA sequence: TGCAGTGCAGATAGCGGGTCCTTAGGGGAGCAGTACTTC.

CDR3 in DNA: TGTGCCAGCAGCGTAGTAGGCGGCGGCTACACCTTC. Translating gives CASSVVGGGYTF. The J gene is TRBJ1-2, the V gene TRBV9; D gene uncertain. V lost 0 bases, J lost 8 bases, and 8 bases lay in between. Germline V lookup: CDR1 SGDLS, CDR2 YYNGEE. This CDR3 has 12 amino acids.

V usage is TRBV7-2 and J usage is TRBJ2-1, with D uncertain. Near its end, the DNA agrees better with TRBJ2-7, so the J call may be wrong. CDR3 size: 12 residues. Germline CDR1 is SGHTA and CDR2 is FQGNSA. The DNA for the CDR3 is TGTGCCAGCAGCTTAATGAGCAATGAGCAGTACTTC. This gives the protein CASSLMSNEQYF.